This TCR beta chain was sequenced for a study of CD8 T cells in ankylosing spondylitis. The germline gives CDR1 SGHRS, CDR2 YFSETQ. The J segment lost 5 bases and the V segment lost 5 bases, leaving 3 bases of the junction unmatched. The CDR3 spans 13 residues. TCRdb ran MiXCR on the 5' RACE reads and lists one entry per CDR3 protein. The sample has 150,000 or so distinct CDR3 sequences; about 32% are singletons. Sequencing was performed on synovial fluid, either unsorted or a sorted T cell fraction (not recorded which). The clonotype was recovered from a male donor with ankylosing spondylitis. This chain uses TRBV5-1 with TRBJ2-1; 8 bases are shared with TRBD2. The chain's CDR3 is CASRAGGDNEQFF. The DNA of the CDR3 is TGCGCCAGCAGGGCCGGGGGGGACAATGAGCAGTTCTTC.